The sequence of this T cell receptor (beta chain) was determined in a study of CD8+ T cells in alopecia areata. Germline V gives CDR1 MGHRA, CDR2 YSYEKL. V lost 5 bases, J lost 7 bases, and 8 bases stayed unmatched. The CDR3 totals 15 residues. RNA extraction was followed by reverse transcription into cDNA, which acted as the sequencing template. This table comes from immunoSEQ multiplex PCR, and its TCRdb copy is limited to in-frame clones, with some not included. Of more than 100,000 clones listed, under 90% are singletons. Noted treatment: oral pan-JAK inhibitor, 5-10 mg twice daily. Peripheral blood samples and lesional scalp punch biopsies were obtained from alopecia areata patients.

The genes are TRBV4-1 and TRBJ2-3; 11 bases match TRBD1. This specimen was CD8+ T cells sorted from blood, taken around week 34, from a patient treated with tofacitinib. The source of this sequence is a human donor with alopecia areata. The CDR3 reads CASSFRDRGEHTQYF. CDR3 coding DNA: TGCGCCAGCAGCTTCCGGGACAGGGGGGAACATACGCAGTATTTT.